This record concerns one TCR beta chain sequence. As yet, its antigen is unknown. This CDR3 region has 15 residues. Germline V gene sequence: CDR1 PRHDT, CDR2 FYEKMQ (reference sequence). Trimming stripped 6 bases from V and 3 bases from J, with 18 bases between. Following extraction, RNA underwent reverse transcription to cDNA, which served as the sequencing template. TCRdb's table, derived via immunoSEQ multiplex PCR, lists solely in-frame clones and lacks some. This table has 120,000 or so clones, 45% to 50% appearing once. This sample is drawn from a study of CD8+ T cells in alopecia areata. Study observations and caveats: Elevated clonality characterized lesional scalp relative to normal scalp, particularly in alopecia totalis/universalis. Scalp samples also yield sequences from resident alphabeta T cells of normal skin.

Obtained from alopecia areata patients were lesional scalp punch biopsies along with peripheral blood. The rearrangement uses TRBV13 and TRBJ2-7; tentative D call: TRBD1 (5 bases). The clonotype comes from a human donor with alopecia areata. The material sequenced was NKG2D-low CD8+ T cells sorted from blood. The DNA of the CDR3 is TGTGCCAGCAGAACCACAGGTGGGCCCCACTACGAGCAGTACTTC. The encoded protein is CASRTTGGPHYEQYF.